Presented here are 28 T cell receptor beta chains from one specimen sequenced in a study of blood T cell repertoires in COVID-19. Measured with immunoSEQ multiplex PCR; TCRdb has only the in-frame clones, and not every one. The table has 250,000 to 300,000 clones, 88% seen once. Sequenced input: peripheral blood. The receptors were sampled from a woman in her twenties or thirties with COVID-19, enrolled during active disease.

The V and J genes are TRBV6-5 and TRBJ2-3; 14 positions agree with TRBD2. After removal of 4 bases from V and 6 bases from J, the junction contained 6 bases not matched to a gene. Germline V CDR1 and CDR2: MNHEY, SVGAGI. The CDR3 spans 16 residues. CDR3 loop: CASSLGLAGAGDTQYF. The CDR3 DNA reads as TGTGCCAGCAGTTTGGGACTAGCGGGAGCGGGGGATACGCAGTATTTT.

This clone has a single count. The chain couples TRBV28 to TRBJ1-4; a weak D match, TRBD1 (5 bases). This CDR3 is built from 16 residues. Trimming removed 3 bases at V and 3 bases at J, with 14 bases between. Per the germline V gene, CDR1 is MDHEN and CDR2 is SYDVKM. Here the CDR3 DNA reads TGTGCCAGCAGTTTTTGGGGGACGGGGGCTAATGAAAAACTGTTTTTT. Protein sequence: CASSFWGTGANEKLFF.

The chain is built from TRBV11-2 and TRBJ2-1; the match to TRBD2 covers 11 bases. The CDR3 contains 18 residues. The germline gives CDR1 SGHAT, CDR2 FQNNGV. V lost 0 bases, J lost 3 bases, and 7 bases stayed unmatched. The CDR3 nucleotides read TGTGCCAGCAGCTTAGATCTCGGCGGGACTAGCGGCTACAATGAGCAGTTCTTC. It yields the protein CASSLDLGGTSGYNEQFF.

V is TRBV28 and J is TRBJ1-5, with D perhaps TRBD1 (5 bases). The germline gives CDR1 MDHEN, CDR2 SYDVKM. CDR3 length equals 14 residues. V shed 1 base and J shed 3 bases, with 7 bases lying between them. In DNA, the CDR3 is TGTGCCAGCAGTTTATCCAGGGTCAATCAGCCCCAGCATTTT. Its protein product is CASSLSRVNQPQHF.

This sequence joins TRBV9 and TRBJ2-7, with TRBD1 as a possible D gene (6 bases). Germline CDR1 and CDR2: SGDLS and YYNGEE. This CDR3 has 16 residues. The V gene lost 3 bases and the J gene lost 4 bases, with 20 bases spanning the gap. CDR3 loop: CASSAQGPNPAYEQYF. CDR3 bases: TGTGCCAGCAGCGCCCAGGGGCCAAACCCCGCTTACGAGCAGTACTTC.

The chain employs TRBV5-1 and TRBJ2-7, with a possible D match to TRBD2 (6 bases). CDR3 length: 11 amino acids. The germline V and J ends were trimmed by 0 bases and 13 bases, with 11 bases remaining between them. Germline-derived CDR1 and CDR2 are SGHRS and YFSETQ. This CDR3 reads CASSLAGRRYF. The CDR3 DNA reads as TGCGCCAGCAGCTTGGCGGGGAGGCGATACTTC.

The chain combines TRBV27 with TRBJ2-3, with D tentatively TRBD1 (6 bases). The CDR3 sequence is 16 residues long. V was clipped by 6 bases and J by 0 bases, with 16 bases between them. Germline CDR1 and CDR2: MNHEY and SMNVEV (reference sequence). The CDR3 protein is CASSSGTSISTDTQYF. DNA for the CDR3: TGTGCCAGCAGCTCCGGGACATCCATTAGCACAGATACGCAGTATTTT.

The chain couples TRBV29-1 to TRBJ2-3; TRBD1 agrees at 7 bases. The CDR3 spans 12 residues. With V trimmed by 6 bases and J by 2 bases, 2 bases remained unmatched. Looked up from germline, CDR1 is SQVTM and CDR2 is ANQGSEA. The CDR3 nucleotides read TGCAGCGTACAGGGGTTCACAGATACGCAGTATTTT. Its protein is CSVQGFTDTQYF.

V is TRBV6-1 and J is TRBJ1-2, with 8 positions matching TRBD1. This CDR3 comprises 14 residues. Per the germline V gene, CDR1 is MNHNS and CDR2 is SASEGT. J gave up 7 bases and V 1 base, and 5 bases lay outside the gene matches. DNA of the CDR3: TGTGCCAGCAGTGAAGGACAGGGGTATAGTGGCTACACCTTC. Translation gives CASSEGQGYSGYTF.

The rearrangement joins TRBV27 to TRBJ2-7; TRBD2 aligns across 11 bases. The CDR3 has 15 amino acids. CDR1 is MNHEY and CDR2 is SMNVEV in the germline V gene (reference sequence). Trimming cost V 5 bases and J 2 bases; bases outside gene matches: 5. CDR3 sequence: CASSPGTSGTYEQYF. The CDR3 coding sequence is TGTGCCAGCAGTCCCGGGACTAGCGGAACCTACGAGCAGTACTTC.

CDR3 nucleotides: TGTGCCAGCAGCTTAAGATTGGGACAGGGGAACACCGGGGAGCTGTTTTTT. This encodes CASSLRLGQGNTGELFF. V gene TRBV7-3 combines with J gene TRBJ2-2; 9 bases are a match to TRBD1. The germline V gene has CDR1 SGHTA and CDR2 FQGTGA. With 1 base clipped from V and 1 base from J, the junction kept 4 bases outside the gene matches. The CDR3 runs 17 residues.

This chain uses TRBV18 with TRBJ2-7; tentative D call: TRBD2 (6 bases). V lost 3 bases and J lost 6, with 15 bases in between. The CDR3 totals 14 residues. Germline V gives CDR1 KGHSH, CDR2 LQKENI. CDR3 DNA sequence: TGTGCCAGCTCACCGGCGGGACGGGGCCTCGAGCAGTACTTC. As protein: CASSPAGRGLEQYF.

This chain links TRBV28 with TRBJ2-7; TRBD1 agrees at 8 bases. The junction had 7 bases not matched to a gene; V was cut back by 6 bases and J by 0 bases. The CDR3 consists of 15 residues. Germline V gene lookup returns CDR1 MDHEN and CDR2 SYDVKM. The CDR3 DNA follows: TGTGCCAGCAGCAAACGGACAGGGTCCTCCTACGAGCAGTACTTC. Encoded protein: CASSKRTGSSYEQYF.

In DNA form, the CDR3 reads TGCGCCAGCAGCCAGGGGACTGGACGGAGTGGGGCCTACGAGCAGTACTTC. Protein: CASSQGTGRSGAYEQYF. The genes are TRBV4-3 and TRBJ2-7, with D possibly TRBD2 on 6 matching bases. V lost 3 bases and J 2 bases, leaving 20 bases between the germline ends. The CDR3 spans 17 residues. Germline V gives CDR1 LGHNA, CDR2 YSLEER.

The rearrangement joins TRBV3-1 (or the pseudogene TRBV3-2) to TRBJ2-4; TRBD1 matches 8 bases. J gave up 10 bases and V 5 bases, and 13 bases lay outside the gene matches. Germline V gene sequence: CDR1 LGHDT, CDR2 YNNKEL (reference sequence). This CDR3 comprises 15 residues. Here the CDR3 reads CASSFTTGASKIQYF. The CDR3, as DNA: TGTGCCAGCAGCTTTACGACAGGGGCCTCGAAGATTCAGTACTTC.

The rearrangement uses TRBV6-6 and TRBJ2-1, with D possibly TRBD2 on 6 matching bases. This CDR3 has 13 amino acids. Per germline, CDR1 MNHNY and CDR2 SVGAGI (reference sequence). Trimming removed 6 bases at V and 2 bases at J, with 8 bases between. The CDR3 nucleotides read TGTGCCAGCAGCCTAGCGCCCTACAATGAGCAGTTCTTC. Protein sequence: CASSLAPYNEQFF.

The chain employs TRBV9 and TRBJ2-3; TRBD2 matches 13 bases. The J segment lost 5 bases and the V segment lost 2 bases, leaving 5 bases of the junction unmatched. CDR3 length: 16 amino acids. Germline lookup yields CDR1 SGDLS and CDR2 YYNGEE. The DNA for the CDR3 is TGTGCCAGCAGCGTTGGACTAGCGGGAGATGGAGATACGCAGTATTTT. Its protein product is CASSVGLAGDGDTQYF.

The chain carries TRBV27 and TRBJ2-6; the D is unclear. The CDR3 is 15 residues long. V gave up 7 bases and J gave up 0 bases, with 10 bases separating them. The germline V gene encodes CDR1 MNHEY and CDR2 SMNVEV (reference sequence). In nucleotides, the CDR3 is TGTGCCAGCACCCCCCGACACTCTGGGGCCAACGTCCTGACTTTC. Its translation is CASTPRHSGANVLTF.

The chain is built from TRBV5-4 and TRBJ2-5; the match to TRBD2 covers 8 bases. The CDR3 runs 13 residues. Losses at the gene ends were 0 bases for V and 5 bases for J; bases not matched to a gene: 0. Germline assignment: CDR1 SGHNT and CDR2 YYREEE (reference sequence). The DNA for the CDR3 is TGTGCCAGCAGCTTGGCTAGCGGGGAGACCCAGTACTTC. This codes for CASSLASGETQYF.

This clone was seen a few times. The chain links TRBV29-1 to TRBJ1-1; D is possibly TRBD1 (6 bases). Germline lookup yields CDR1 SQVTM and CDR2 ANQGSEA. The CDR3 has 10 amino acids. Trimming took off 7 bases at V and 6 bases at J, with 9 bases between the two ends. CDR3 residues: CSGRTAEAFF. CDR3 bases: TGCAGCGGGAGGACAGCTGAAGCTTTCTTT.

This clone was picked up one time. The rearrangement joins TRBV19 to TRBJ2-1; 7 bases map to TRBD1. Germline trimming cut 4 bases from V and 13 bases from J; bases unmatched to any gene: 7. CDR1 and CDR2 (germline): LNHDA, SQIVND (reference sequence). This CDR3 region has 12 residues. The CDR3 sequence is CASSRRTGPQFF. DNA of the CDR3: TGTGCCAGTAGTAGGCGGACAGGCCCTCAGTTCTTC. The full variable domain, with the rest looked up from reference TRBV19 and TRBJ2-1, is DGGITQSPKYLFRKEGQNVTLSCEQNLNHDAMYWYRQDPGQGLRLIYYSQIVNDFQKGDIAEGYSVSREKKESFPLTVTSAQKNPTAFYLCASSRRTGPQFFGPGTRLTVL.

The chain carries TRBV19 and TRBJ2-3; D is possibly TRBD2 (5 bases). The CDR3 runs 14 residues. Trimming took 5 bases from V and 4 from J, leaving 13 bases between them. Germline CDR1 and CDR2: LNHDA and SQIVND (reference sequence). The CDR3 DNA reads TGTGCCAGTAGTGACCGGGGTGGGGCAGATACGCAGTATTTT. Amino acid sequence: CASSDRGGADTQYF.

The CDR3 sequence: CASSYRQGSVRELFF. Here the CDR3 DNA reads TGTGCCAGCAGTTACCGACAGGGGAGTGTCAGGGAGCTGTTTTTT. The V gene is TRBV6-5, the J gene TRBJ2-2; 8 bases line up with TRBD1. This CDR3 has 15 amino acids. The V gene's germline CDR1 is MNHEY and CDR2 SVGAGI. The V segment lost 2 bases and the J segment 9 bases; nucleotides outside the gene matches: 8.

This CDR3 is CASSTWTGDGFVAFF. DNA for the CDR3: TGTGCCAGCAGTACATGGACAGGGGATGGGTTTGTAGCTTTCTTT. The chain combines TRBV27 with TRBJ1-1; 9 bases are a match to TRBD1. This CDR3 is 15 amino acids long. Germline CDR1 MNHEY, CDR2 SMNVEV (reference sequence). J was trimmed by 10 bases and V by 5 bases; bases with no gene match: 14.

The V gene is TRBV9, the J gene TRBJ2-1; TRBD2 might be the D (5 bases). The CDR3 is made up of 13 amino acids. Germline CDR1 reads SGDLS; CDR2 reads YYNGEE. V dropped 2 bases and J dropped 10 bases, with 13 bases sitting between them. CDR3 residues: CASSVLASGEQFF. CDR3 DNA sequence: TGTGCCAGCAGCGTCCTCGCCTCGGGGGAGCAGTTCTTC.

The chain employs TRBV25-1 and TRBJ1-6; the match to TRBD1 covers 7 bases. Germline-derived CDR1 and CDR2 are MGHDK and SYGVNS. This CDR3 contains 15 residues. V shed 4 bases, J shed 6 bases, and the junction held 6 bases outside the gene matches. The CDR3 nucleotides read TGTGCCAGCAGTGGATTAACAGGGGTTAATTCACCCCTCCACTTT. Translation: CASSGLTGVNSPLHF. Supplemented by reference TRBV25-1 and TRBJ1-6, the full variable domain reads EADIYQTPRYLVIGTGKKITLECSQTMGHDKMYWYQQDPGMELHLIHYSYGVNSTEKGDLSSESTVSRIRTEHFPLTLESARPSHTSQYLCASSGLTGVNSPLHFGNGTRLTVT.

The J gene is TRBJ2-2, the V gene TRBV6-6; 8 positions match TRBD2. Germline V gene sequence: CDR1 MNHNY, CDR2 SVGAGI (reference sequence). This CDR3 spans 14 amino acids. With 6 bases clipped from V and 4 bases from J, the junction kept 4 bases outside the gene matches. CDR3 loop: CASRAGTSTGELFF. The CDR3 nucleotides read TGTGCCAGCAGGGCCGGGACTAGCACCGGGGAGCTGTTTTTT.

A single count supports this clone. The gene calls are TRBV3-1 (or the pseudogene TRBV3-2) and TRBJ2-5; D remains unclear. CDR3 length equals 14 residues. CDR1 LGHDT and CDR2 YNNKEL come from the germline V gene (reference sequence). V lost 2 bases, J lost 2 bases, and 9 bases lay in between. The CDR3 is CASSQRSVQETQYF. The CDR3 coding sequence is TGTGCCAGCAGCCAACGGTCGGTTCAAGAGACCCAGTACTTC.